The 22 T cell receptor beta chains in this list originate from one sample, sequenced in a study of blood T cells in healthy people across ages. Then a second PCR, running roughly 7 to 12 cycles, was carried out with a sample-barcoded 5' primer and a J-beta primer mix. One entry per CDR3 protein, called by TCRdb with MiXCR from the 5' RACE reads. The sample comprises approximately 820,000 distinct CDR3 sequences, under 45% of which are singletons, and about 21% rests with the top ten. The specimen sequenced was blood. Source of these receptors: a man aged 55 to 70 in good health.

As regards this clonotype: A single base separates this from a much larger clone, so it may be a read error. The genes are TRBV7-2 and TRBJ2-6; D unclear. Trimming cost V 5 bases and J 3 bases, with 8 bases left between them. CDR1 and CDR2 (germline): SGHTA, FQGNSA. This CDR3 comprises 14 residues. The CDR3, as DNA: TGTACCAGCAGCCCTAGGCTTGGGGCCAACGTCCTGACTTTC. The encoded protein is CTSSPRLGANVLTF.

V and J are TRBV11-2 and TRBJ2-3, with D unclear. This CDR3 contains 14 residues. V was clipped by 5 bases and J by 5 bases, with 14 bases between them. The V gene's germline CDR1 is SGHAT and CDR2 FQNNGV. CDR3 loop: CASSPSRAVDTQYF. The DNA of the CDR3 is TGTGCCAGCAGCCCCTCTAGGGCGGTAGATACGCAGTATTTT. Variable domain in full (rest from reference TRBV11-2 and TRBJ2-3): EAGVAQSPRYKIIEKRQSVAFWCNPISGHATLYWYQQILGQGPKLLIQFQNNGVVDDSQLPKDRFSAERLKGVDSTLKIQPAKLEDSAVYLCASSPSRAVDTQYFGPGTRLTVL.

The rearrangement uses TRBV7-3 and TRBJ2-7; D call uncertain. Trimming stripped 5 bases from V and 6 bases from J, with 20 bases between. Germline CDR1 is SGHTA and CDR2 is FQGTGA. The length of the CDR3 is 15 residues. Here the CDR3 reads CASSPNNAGLGEQYF. CDR3 coding DNA: TGTGCCAGCAGCCCCAATAATGCTGGGTTGGGCGAGCAGTACTTC. The entire variable domain, with the rest obtained from reference TRBV7-3 and TRBJ2-7, is as follows: GAGVSQTPSNKVTEKGKYVELRCDPISGHTALYWYRQSLGQGPEFLIYFQGTGAADDSGLPNDRFFAVRPEGSVSTLKIQRTERGDSAVYLCASSPNNAGLGEQYFGPGTRLTVT.

The chain couples TRBV10-3 to TRBJ1-2, with TRBD1 identical over 10 bases. Trimming at V came to 0 bases and at J to 4 bases, leaving 2 bases not matched to a gene. CDR3 size: 15 residues. Germline CDR1 and CDR2: ENHRY and SYGVKD. CDR3 in amino acids: CAISESDRGTYGYTF. CDR3 bases: TGTGCCATCAGTGAGTCGGACAGGGGGACCTATGGCTACACCTTC.

The V gene is TRBV6-2 or TRBV6-3, the J gene TRBJ2-5; TRBD1 matches at 7 bases. The J call may not be correct, given that the DNA end is closer to TRBJ2-7. The germline CDR1 and CDR2 sequences are MNHEY and SVGEGT. The CDR3 is 16 residues long. CDR3 region: CASSYDPDRVGYEQYF. As DNA, the CDR3 is TGTGCCAGCAGTTACGACCCAGACAGGGTGGGCTACGAGCAGTACTTC.

The chain is built from TRBV5-1 and TRBJ1-1; tentatively, D is TRBD1 (6 bases). Trimming pared 7 bases from V and 6 bases from J, leaving 22 bases between. Germline CDR1 is SGHRS and CDR2 is YFSETQ. This CDR3 has 15 amino acids. CDR3: CASLKRGGSVSEAFF. CDR3 coding DNA: TGCGCCAGCCTGAAGCGGGGGGGCTCCGTTTCTGAAGCTTTCTTT.

The chain recombines TRBV30 with TRBJ1-2; D unresolved. The length of the CDR3 is 13 residues. Per germline, CDR1 GTSNPN and CDR2 SVGIG (reference sequence). V was clipped by 0 bases and J by 6 bases, with 11 bases between them. The CDR3 sequence: CAWSVRGEHGYTF. Here the CDR3 DNA reads TGTGCCTGGAGTGTCCGAGGAGAGCATGGCTACACCTTC.

The V gene is TRBV3-1, the J gene TRBJ2-1; a possible D gene is TRBD2 (6 bases). Trimming took off 1 base at V and 6 bases at J, with 19 bases between the two ends. Germline assignment: CDR1 LGHDT and CDR2 YNNKEL (reference sequence). The CDR3 is made up of 17 amino acids. CDR3 sequence (DNA): TGTGCCAGCAGCCAAGGGTTTCAATCCGGGGGACCCAATGAGCAGTTCTTC. Amino acid sequence: CASSQGFQSGGPNEQFF.

J is TRBJ1-2 and V is TRBV7-2, with 9 bases matching TRBD1. V was clipped by 5 bases and J by 6 bases; unmatched bases: 10. The germline V gene encodes CDR1 SGHTA and CDR2 FQGNSA. The CDR3 has 15 amino acids. CDR3 amino acids: CASSTRQGVTDGYTF. CDR3 in DNA: TGTGCCAGCAGCACCCGACAGGGGGTGACGGATGGCTACACCTTC.

This clonotype was recorded a few times. The chain employs TRBV24-1 and TRBJ2-1; 10 bases map to TRBD2. This CDR3 is built from 15 residues. V shed 1 base and J 8 bases; nucleotides not matched to a gene: 4. CDR1 and CDR2 from the germline V gene are KGHDR and SFDVKD. CDR3 sequence reads: CATSDLSSGRDEQFF. CDR3 in DNA: TGTGCCACCAGTGATTTAAGCAGCGGGAGGGATGAGCAGTTCTTC.

The chain recombines TRBV18 with TRBJ2-1; no definite D call. With 1 base removed from V and 5 bases from J, the gap between germline ends came to 3 bases. The germline V gene has CDR1 KGHSH and CDR2 LQKENI. The CDR3 is 12 amino acids. This CDR3 is CASSPRHNEQFF. CDR3 in DNA: TGTGCCAGCTCACCACGACACAATGAGCAGTTCTTC.

Concerning this clonotype itself: The junction departs from germline at one end; a sequencing error may be responsible. CDR3 region: CASRTAGTAGNTINF. The DNA of the CDR3 is TGTGCCAGCAGGACCGCCGGGACAGCAGGAAACACCATAAATTTT. The chain carries TRBV4-2 and TRBJ1-3, with TRBD1 matching 7 bases. The CDR3 has 15 amino acids. Per the germline V gene, CDR1 is LGHNA and CDR2 is YNFKEQ.

The chain has TRBV12-3 or TRBV12-4 and TRBJ2-7, with D perhaps given as TRBD1 or TRBD2 (5 bases each). V lost 7 bases and J lost 5, with 12 bases in between. The CDR3 covers 12 residues. The CDR3 sequence: CASTGTHNEQYF. In DNA form, the CDR3 reads TGTGCCAGCACCGGGACGCACAACGAGCAGTACTTC.

This clonotype was counted only a few times. The V and J genes are TRBV9 and TRBJ2-5; 7 nucleotides align to TRBD1. CDR1 and CDR2 (germline): SGDLS, YYNGEE. The CDR3 consists of 16 residues. J gave up 5 bases and V 2 bases, and 12 bases lay outside the gene matches. CDR3 DNA sequence: TGTGCCAGCAGCGTTGAGCCGGGACAGCCTTCGGAGACCCAGTACTTC. It specifies CASSVEPGQPSETQYF.

This clonotype came up many times. The J gene is TRBJ2-3, the V gene TRBV7-2; possible D gene TRBD2, 5 bases. This CDR3 has 14 amino acids. From germline, CDR1 is SGHTA and CDR2 FQGNSA. V lost 1 base to trimming and J lost 3 bases, with 8 bases between them. CDR3 bases: TGTGCCAGCAGCTTAGGGCTAGCAACAGATACGCAGTATTTT. It specifies CASSLGLATDTQYF. The variable domain in full, completed from reference TRBV7-2 and TRBJ2-3, reads GAGVSQSPSNKVTEKGKDVELRCDPISGHTALYWYRQSLGQGLEFLIYFQGNSAPDKSGLPSDRFSAERTGGSVSTLTIQRTQQEDSAVYLCASSLGLATDTQYFGPGTRLTVL.

The rearrangement links TRBV7-2 to TRBJ2-5; D might be TRBD2 (6 bases). V was shortened by 1 base and J by 5 bases, with 11 bases between the two germline ends. CDR3 length equals 14 residues. CDR1 is SGHTA and CDR2 is FQGNSA in the germline V gene. The CDR3 loop is CASSLVLAWETQYF. The CDR3 region has the DNA TGTGCCAGCAGCTTAGTCCTAGCGTGGGAGACCCAGTACTTC.

The rearrangement links TRBV20-1 to TRBJ1-1; 10 bases are a match to TRBD1. The CDR3 covers 14 residues. Per the germline V gene, CDR1 is DFQATT and CDR2 is SNEGSKA (reference sequence). The V segment lost 6 bases and the J segment 1 base; nucleotides outside the gene matches: 5. The CDR3 loop is CSARQGAGNTEAFF. CDR3 bases: TGCAGTGCAAGACAGGGGGCCGGGAACACTGAAGCTTTCTTT.

CDR3 bases: TGTGCCAGCAGCTTGGTCAACGCGCCTTGCACCTTC. Translation gives CASSLVNAPCTF. This chain connects TRBV5-5 to TRBJ1-2; D is unclear. This CDR3 spans 12 amino acids. Trimming left V 0 bases short and J 13 bases short, with 13 bases between. Germline lookup yields CDR1 SGHKS and CDR2 YYEKEE (reference sequence).

CDR3 sequence reads: CAISESAGALRMSNSPLHF. DNA for the CDR3: TGTGCCATCAGTGAGTCGGCCGGGGCGCTTCGAATGAGTAATTCACCCCTCCACTTT. The chain joins TRBV10-3 to TRBJ1-6, with D tentatively TRBD1 (5 bases). The length of the CDR3 is 19 residues. The germline V gene encodes CDR1 ENHRY and CDR2 SYGVKD. V lost 0 bases and J 6 bases, leaving 21 bases between the germline ends.

The chain carries TRBV7-9 and TRBJ1-6; the match to TRBD1 covers 9 bases. J was trimmed by 10 bases and V by 4 bases; bases with no gene match: 8. This CDR3 contains 15 residues. The germline V gene encodes CDR1 SEHNR and CDR2 FQNEAQ (reference sequence). The CDR3 nucleotides read TGTGCCAGCAGCTCATTGGGACAGGGAGCCTCACCCCTCCACTTT. Protein: CASSSLGQGASPLHF.

On this clonotype itself: Being one base from a much bigger clone, this may be a read error. The V call is TRBV6-2 or TRBV6-3, the J call TRBJ2-7; no firm D call. The CDR3 consists of 11 residues. Germline V gene lookup returns CDR1 MNHEY and CDR2 SVGEGT. CDR3 loop: CASRTSYERYF. For the CDR3, the DNA is TGTGCCAGCAGAACCTCCTACGAGCGGTACTTC.

This clonotype was seen more than once but under ten times. The J gene is TRBJ2-7, the V gene TRBV15, with D perhaps TRBD1 or TRBD2 (5 bases each). The assigned J gene may be wrong: the sequence end matches TRBJ2-5 better. The length of the CDR3 is 16 residues. CDR1 LNHNV and CDR2 YYDKDF come from the germline V gene (reference sequence). The DNA for the CDR3 is TGTGCCACCAGCAGAGAAGGGGACGCCTTCGGGGAGACCCAGTACTTC. Translation: CATSREGDAFGETQYF.